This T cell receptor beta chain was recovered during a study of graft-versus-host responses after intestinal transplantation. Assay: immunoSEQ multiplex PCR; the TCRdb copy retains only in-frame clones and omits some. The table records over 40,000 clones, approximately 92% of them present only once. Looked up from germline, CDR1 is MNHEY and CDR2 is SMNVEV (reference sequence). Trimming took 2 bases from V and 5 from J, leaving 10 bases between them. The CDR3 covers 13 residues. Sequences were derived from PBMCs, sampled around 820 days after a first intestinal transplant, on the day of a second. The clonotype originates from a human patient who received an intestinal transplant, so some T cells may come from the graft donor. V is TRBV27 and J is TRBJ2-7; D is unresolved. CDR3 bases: TGTGCCAGCAGTTTAAGGGCCTTTAACGAGCAGTACTTC. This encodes CASSLRAFNEQYF.